This T cell receptor (beta chain) was captured by sequencing in a study of blood T cell repertoires in COVID-19. Study at large: Acute-phase and convalescent COVID-19 samples originated in the United States, Italy and Spain.

Trimming left V 5 bases short and J 1 base short, with 15 bases between. The CDR3 is 15 amino acids. Germline loops: CDR1 SGHTA, CDR2 FQGNSA. As handled by the study authors: Reference gene primer amplification yielded estimated nucleated cell counts. TCRdb's table, derived via immunoSEQ multiplex PCR, lists solely in-frame clones and lacks some. Clonal size and the V and J genes are those of that table, whereas D and trimming came from the DNA. Among under 250,000 clones, around 86% were seen once, and the ten largest hold approximately 1.5%. V and J are TRBV7-2 and TRBJ2-7, with D possibly being TRBD1 (6 bases). This receptor was obtained from a woman aged 55-75 years who had recovered from COVID-19. The sequenced sample consisted of peripheral blood. CDR3 coding DNA: TGTGCCAGCAGCACCACGACAGGACCTTCCTACGAGCAGTACTTC. This translates into CASSTTTGPSYEQYF.